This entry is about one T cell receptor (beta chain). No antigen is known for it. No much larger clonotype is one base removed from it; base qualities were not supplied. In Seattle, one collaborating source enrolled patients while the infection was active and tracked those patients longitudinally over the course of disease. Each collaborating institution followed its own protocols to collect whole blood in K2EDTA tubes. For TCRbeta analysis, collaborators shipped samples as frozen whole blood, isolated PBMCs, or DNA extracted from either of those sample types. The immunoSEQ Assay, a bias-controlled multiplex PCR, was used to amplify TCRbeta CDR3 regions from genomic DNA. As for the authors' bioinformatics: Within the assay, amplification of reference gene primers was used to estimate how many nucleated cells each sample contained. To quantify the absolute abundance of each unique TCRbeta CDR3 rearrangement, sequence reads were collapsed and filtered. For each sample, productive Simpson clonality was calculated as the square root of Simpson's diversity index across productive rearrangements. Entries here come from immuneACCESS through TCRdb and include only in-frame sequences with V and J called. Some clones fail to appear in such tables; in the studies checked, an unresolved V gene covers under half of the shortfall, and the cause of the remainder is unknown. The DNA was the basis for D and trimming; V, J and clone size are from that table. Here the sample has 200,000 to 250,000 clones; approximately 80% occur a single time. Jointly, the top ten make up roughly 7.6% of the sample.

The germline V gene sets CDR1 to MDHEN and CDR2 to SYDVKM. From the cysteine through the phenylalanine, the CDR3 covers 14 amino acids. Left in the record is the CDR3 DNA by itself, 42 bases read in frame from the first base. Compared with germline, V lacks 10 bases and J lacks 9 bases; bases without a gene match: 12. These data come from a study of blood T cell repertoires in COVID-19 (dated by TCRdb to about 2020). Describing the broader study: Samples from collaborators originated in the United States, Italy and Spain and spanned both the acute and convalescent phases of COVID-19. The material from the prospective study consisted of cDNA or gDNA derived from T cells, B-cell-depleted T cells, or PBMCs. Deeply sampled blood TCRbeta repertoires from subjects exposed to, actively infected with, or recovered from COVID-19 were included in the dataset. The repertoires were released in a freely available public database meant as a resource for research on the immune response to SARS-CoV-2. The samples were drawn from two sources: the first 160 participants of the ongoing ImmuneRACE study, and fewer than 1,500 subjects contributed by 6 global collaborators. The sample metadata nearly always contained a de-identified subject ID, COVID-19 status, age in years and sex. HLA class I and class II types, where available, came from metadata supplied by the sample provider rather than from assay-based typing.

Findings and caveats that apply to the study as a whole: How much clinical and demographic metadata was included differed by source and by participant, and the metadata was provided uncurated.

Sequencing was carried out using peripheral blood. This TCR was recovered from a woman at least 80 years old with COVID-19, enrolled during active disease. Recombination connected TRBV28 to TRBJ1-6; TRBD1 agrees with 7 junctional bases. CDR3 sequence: CAIKLGQITSPLHF. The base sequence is TGTGCCATAAAGTTGGGACAGATCACTTCACCCCTCCACTTT.